The sequence of this T cell receptor (beta chain) was determined in a study of blood T cell repertoires in COVID-19 (dated by TCRdb to about 2020). Broadly, across the study: Collaborator samples came from the United States, Italy and Spain and covered acute and convalescent phases of COVID-19. The material from the prospective study consisted of cDNA or gDNA derived from T cells, B-cell-depleted T cells, or PBMCs. The repertoires were made available in a free public database intended to serve as a resource for research on the immune response to SARS-CoV-2. The samples were drawn from two sources: the first 160 participants of the ongoing ImmuneRACE study, and 1,000 to 1,500 subjects contributed by 6 global collaborators. Where available, HLA class I and class II types were taken from metadata supplied by the sample provider and were not determined by assay-based typing. Nearly every sample came with metadata listing a de-identified subject ID, COVID-19 status, age in years and sex. The dataset comprised deeply sampled blood TCRbeta repertoires from subjects exposed to, actively infected with, or recovered from COVID-19. Beyond this particular receptor, the publication reports: The amount of clinical and demographic metadata varied by source and participant and was provided uncurated.

Turning to this clone: Its antigen is currently not known. No much larger clone is present one base from it, and per-base qualities are unavailable.

TCRbeta CDR3 regions were amplified from genomic DNA using the immunoSEQ Assay, a bias-controlled multiplex PCR. The paper's processing steps were these. Within the assay, amplification of reference gene primers was used to estimate how many nucleated cells each sample contained. To quantify the absolute abundance of each unique TCRbeta CDR3 rearrangement, sequence reads were collapsed and filtered. For each sample, productive Simpson clonality was calculated by taking the square root of Simpson's diversity index across productive rearrangements. TCRdb stores this immuneACCESS table with in-frame sequences only. Part of the clones is absent; in the studies checked, under half of the shortfall reflects unresolved V genes, and no reason is known for the rest. V, J and clone size are those of that table, while D and trimming were read from the DNA. The sample includes around 250,000 clones, with roughly 84% observed a single time. Of the sample, around 3.7% is held by the ten largest clones.

For this chain, trimming is 3 bases at the V end and 2 bases at the J end, and the number of junction bases without a gene match is 2. From the germline V gene, CDR1 is SGHTA and CDR2 is FQGNSA. Including the terminal cysteine and phenylalanine, the CDR3 comprises 14 residues. Just CDR3 DNA is preserved here, 42 bases in frame from base 1. Enrolling through a virtual design, the prospective study's participants ranged in age from roughly 18 to 90 years and lived across 24 United States geographic areas. In the prospective study, participants were assigned to cohorts based on the clinical history participants reported in a screening survey and a study questionnaire. Recovered participants in ImmuneRACE Cohort 3 were defined by two consecutive negative NP/OP PCR tests, clearance by a healthcare professional, or resolution of symptoms. Each participant in the prospective study had whole blood, serum and a nasopharyngeal or oropharyngeal swab collected by mobile phlebotomists. Prospective study participants could optionally give additional blood draws and questionnaires over an approximately two-month period. Prospective study blood samples were shipped either frozen or at room temperature before DNA extraction.

The sample taken for sequencing was PBMCs or T cells enriched from blood (not recorded which). This sequence was found in a man aged 45-65 years who had recovered from COVID-19. The V and J genes are TRBV7-2 and TRBJ2-5; TRBD1 fits 8 bases in the junction. This receptor carries the CDR3 CASSFTGGQETQYF. The sequenced DNA is TGTGCCAGCAGCTTTACAGGGGGGCAAGAGACCCAGTACTTC.